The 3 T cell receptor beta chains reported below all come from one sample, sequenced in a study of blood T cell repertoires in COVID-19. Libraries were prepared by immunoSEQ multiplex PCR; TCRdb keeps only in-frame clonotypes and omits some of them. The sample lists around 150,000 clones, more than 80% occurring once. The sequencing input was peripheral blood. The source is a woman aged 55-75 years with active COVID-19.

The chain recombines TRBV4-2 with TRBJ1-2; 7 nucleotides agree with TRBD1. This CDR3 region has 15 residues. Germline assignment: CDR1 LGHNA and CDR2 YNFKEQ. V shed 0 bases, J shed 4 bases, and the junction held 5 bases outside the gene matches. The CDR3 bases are TGTGCCAGCAGCCAAGATTGGAGGGGGCTCTATGGCTACACCTTC. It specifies CASSQDWRGLYGYTF.

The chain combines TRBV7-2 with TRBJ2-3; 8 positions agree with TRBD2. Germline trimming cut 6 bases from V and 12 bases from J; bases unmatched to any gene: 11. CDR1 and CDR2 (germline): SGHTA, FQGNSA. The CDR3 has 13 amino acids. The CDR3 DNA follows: TGTGCCAGCAGGCCCGGGGGGGGCTACTCTCAGTATTTT. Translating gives CASRPGGGYSQYF.

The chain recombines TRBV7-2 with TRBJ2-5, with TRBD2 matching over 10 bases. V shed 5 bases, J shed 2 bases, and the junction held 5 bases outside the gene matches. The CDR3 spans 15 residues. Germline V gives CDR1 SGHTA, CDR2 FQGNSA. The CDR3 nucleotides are TGTGCCAGCAGCACTAGCGGGGTACTGCAAGAGACCCAGTACTTC. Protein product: CASSTSGVLQETQYF.